These 2 T cell receptor beta chains originate from one sample sequenced in a study of T cell responses to AZD1222 COVID-19 vaccine. Assay used: immunoSEQ multiplex PCR; TCRdb lists only in-frame clones, some missing. The profile covers over 85,000 clones, with around 82% appearing a single time and roughly 4.5% taken by the ten largest. Specimen: peripheral blood, collected on day 0 of AZD1222 vaccination. All receptors derive from an adult in good health.

The chain recombines TRBV19 with TRBJ2-2; D is possibly TRBD1 or TRBD2 (6 bases each). The CDR3 is 15 amino acids. V lost 5 bases, J lost 7 bases, and 17 bases lay in between. Germline V gene lookup returns CDR1 LNHDA and CDR2 SQIVND (reference sequence). CDR3 in amino acids: CASSPGAGVDGELFF. In DNA, the CDR3 is TGTGCCAGTAGTCCGGGGGCCGGGGTGGACGGGGAGCTGTTTTTT.

CDR3 loop: CASSLGTVPGELFF. The CDR3 nucleotides read TGTGCCAGCAGCTTAGGGACAGTACCCGGGGAGCTGTTTTTT. The chain recombines TRBV7-3 with TRBJ2-2, with TRBD1 matching 7 bases. Losses at the gene ends were 2 bases for V and 6 bases for J; bases not matched to a gene: 3. The CDR3 sequence is 14 residues long. Germline V gene lookup returns CDR1 SGHTA and CDR2 FQGTGA.